The 28 T cell receptor beta chains below were found in one sample sequenced in a study of T cells in Graves' hyperthyroidism and ophthalmopathy. RNA transcripts served as the template for amplifying TCR beta CDR3 regions. The study used the HTBI primer set for a first-round RT-PCR of the TCR CDR3. MiXCR was run by TCRdb on the multiplex PCR reads, yielding one entry per CDR3 protein. The sample contains approximately 620,000 distinct CDR3 sequences, about a sixth of which appear only once. The sequenced sample consisted of blood. Receptor source: a middle-aged woman with Graves' ophthalmopathy.

This chain links TRBV28 with TRBJ1-5; D not certain. There are 14 residues in the CDR3. The V gene lost 7 bases and the J gene lost 9 bases, with 19 bases spanning the gap. The V gene's germline CDR1 is MDHEN and CDR2 SYDVKM. The CDR3 loop reads CASTPVPSSLPQHF. CDR3 DNA sequence: TGTGCCAGCACCCCCGTACCCAGCTCGTTGCCCCAGCATTTT.

In this sample, this clonotype turned up many times. The rearrangement uses TRBV7-2 and TRBJ2-2; tentative D call: TRBD2 (5 bases). CDR1 and CDR2 (germline): SGHTA, FQGNSA. Trimming cost V 7 bases and J 4 bases, with 10 bases left between them. The CDR3 has 13 residues. The CDR3 DNA reads as TGTGCCAGCACCACTAGTTCCACCGGGGAGCTGTTTTTT. As protein: CASTTSSTGELFF.

The genes are TRBV19 and TRBJ2-1, with D perhaps matching TRBD2 (6 bases). CDR1 is LNHDA, CDR2 SQIVND, per germline (reference sequence). This CDR3 is built from 14 residues. V shed 3 bases and J shed 1 base, with 7 bases lying between them. The CDR3 is CASSMGGSYNEQFF. CDR3 sequence (DNA): TGTGCCAGTAGTATGGGGGGTTCCTACAATGAGCAGTTCTTC.

A few counts support this clonotype. The chain couples TRBV29-1 to TRBJ1-5; a possible D gene is TRBD1 (6 bases). This CDR3 comprises 12 residues. CDR1 and CDR2 from the germline V gene are SQVTM and ANQGSEA. Trimming removed 4 bases at V and 7 bases at J, with 11 bases between. Written as DNA, the CDR3 is TGCAGCGTTGCAGGGGTAGGACAGCCCCAGCATTTT. Its translation is CSVAGVGQPQHF.

This clonotype was detected a few times. This chain joins TRBV9 and TRBJ2-7; TRBD1 might be the D (5 bases). CDR1 and CDR2 from the germline V gene are SGDLS and YYNGEE. CDR3 size: 14 residues. V gave up 0 bases and J gave up 2 bases, with 9 bases separating them. The CDR3 region has the DNA TGTGCCAGCAGCGTAGACCAGGGTCCCTACGAGCAGTACTTC. Protein product: CASSVDQGPYEQYF.

This clonotype turned up a few times. This sequence joins TRBV7-9 and TRBJ1-2; D possibly corresponds to TRBD1 (6 bases). V was trimmed by 3 bases and J by 5 bases, leaving 19 bases between them. The CDR3 has 16 amino acids. Germline CDR1 and CDR2: SEHNR and FQNEAQ (reference sequence). Here the CDR3 DNA reads TGTGCCAGCAGCTTGGGTCCCGGCGAGGGGACATATGGCTACACCTTC. Translating it yields CASSLGPGEGTYGYTF.

In its sample, this clonotype was seen many times. CDR3 DNA sequence: TGTGCCAGCAATATAGACTCCTACGAGCAGTACTTC. Amino acids: CASNIDSYEQYF. This rearrangement joins TRBV2 to TRBJ2-7; D uncertain. The CDR3 spans 12 residues. The germline V and J ends were trimmed by 7 bases and 0 bases, with 7 bases remaining between them. Germline CDR1 is SNHLY and CDR2 is FYNNEI.

The chain uses TRBV6-6 and TRBJ1-2; D unresolved. The CDR3 loop spans 13 amino acids. The V and J ends lost 0 bases and 8 bases respectively, with 10 bases between them. Germline values: CDR1 MNHNY, CDR2 SVGAGI (reference sequence). CDR3 sequence: CASSYSTGEGYTF. The DNA for the CDR3 is TGTGCCAGCAGTTACTCGACCGGGGAAGGCTACACCTTC.

The chain combines TRBV19 with TRBJ2-7; D unresolved. The CDR3 is 11 residues long. Germline CDR1 is LNHDA and CDR2 is SQIVND (reference sequence). V shed 7 bases and J shed 3 bases, with 7 bases lying between them. CDR3 nucleotide sequence: TGTGCCAGTACGGGCAACTACGAGCAGTACTTC. This translates into CASTGNYEQYF.

This clonotype was counted many times. The chain is built from TRBV20-1 and TRBJ2-7, with D unclear. Trimming removed 2 bases at V and 2 bases at J, with 7 bases between. This CDR3 spans 12 amino acids. Germline CDR1 is DFQATT and CDR2 is SNEGSKA (reference sequence). Here the CDR3 DNA reads TGCAGTGCTAGACAGCCAACCTACGAGCAGTACTTC. As protein: CSARQPTYEQYF.

This clonotype showed up just a few times. This sequence joins TRBV20-1 and TRBJ2-3, with D tentatively TRBD2 (5 bases). The CDR3 covers 14 residues. Germline-derived CDR1 and CDR2 are DFQATT and SNEGSKA (reference sequence). Trimming took off 6 bases at V and 0 bases at J, with 13 bases between the two ends. The CDR3 DNA reads TGCAGTGCGGTCCGGGATCAAAGCACAGATACGCAGTATTTT. Translated, it gives CSAVRDQSTDTQYF.

Details on this clonotype: With a much larger clone just one base away, this may be a read error. V is TRBV7-9 and J is TRBJ2-1, with a weak D call TRBD2 (6 bases). CDR3 length equals 12 residues. The ends were cut back, 5 bases at V and 8 bases at J, with 10 bases in the middle. Germline V gene lookup returns CDR1 SEHNR and CDR2 FQNEAQ (reference sequence). The CDR3 nucleotides read TGTGCCAGCAGCGCACAGCGGGATGAGCAGTTCTTC. This codes for CASSAQRDEQFF.

This clonotype was seen ten or more times. The V call is TRBV5-1, the J call TRBJ2-5; maybe TRBD1 (6 bases). CDR1 and CDR2 (germline): SGHRS, YFSETQ. V was shortened by 2 bases and J by 5 bases, with 13 bases between the two germline ends. CDR3 length equals 14 residues. The CDR3 reads CASSFSGTHETQYF. CDR3 nucleotide sequence: TGCGCCAGCAGCTTCTCCGGGACACATGAGACCCAGTACTTC.

This rearrangement joins TRBV15 to TRBJ1-2, with 7 bases lining up with TRBD1. The CDR3 is 15 residues long. Trimming took 3 bases from V and 4 from J; bases not matched to a gene: 8. Per germline, CDR1 LNHNV and CDR2 YYDKDF (reference sequence). This CDR3 is CATSRQTGIAYGYTF. The CDR3 DNA reads as TGTGCCACCAGCAGGCAGACAGGGATCGCCTATGGCTACACCTTC.

This clonotype was detected ten times or more. The V call is TRBV20-1, the J call TRBJ2-7, with 8 positions matching TRBD2. V trimming: 5 bases; J trimming: 1 base; junction bases outside the gene matches: 13. CDR1 DFQATT and CDR2 SNEGSKA come from the germline V gene (reference sequence). This CDR3 has 16 residues. CDR3 DNA: TGCAGTGCTCTAGCCCGGCTAGCGGGTGTGTCCTACGAGCAGTACTTC. This translates into CSALARLAGVSYEQYF.

Many counts were recorded for this clonotype. The rearrangement links TRBV28 to TRBJ2-4, with 11 bases fitting TRBD1. With V trimmed by 7 bases and J by 4 bases, 3 bases remained unmatched. The CDR3 length is 14 residues. The germline V gene has CDR1 MDHEN and CDR2 SYDVKM. CDR3 region: CASKDRGLKNIQYF. The CDR3 DNA reads as TGTGCCAGCAAGGACAGGGGGCTAAAAAACATTCAGTACTTC.

This clonotype has more than one count but fewer than ten. V gene TRBV15 combines with J gene TRBJ1-4, with D possibly matching TRBD1 (6 bases). The CDR3 sequence is 13 residues long. Germline CDR1 is LNHNV and CDR2 is YYDKDF (reference sequence). The V gene lost 6 bases and the J gene lost 4 bases, with 9 bases spanning the gap. For the CDR3, the DNA is TGTGCCACCAGGGGGGCCGTTAATGAAAAACTGTTTTTT. Protein sequence: CATRGAVNEKLFF.

This clonotype has ten or more counts. The DNA of the CDR3 is TGTGCCAGCAGTTACGGGGGGGCGAACACTGAAGCTTTCTTT. It is translated as CASSYGGANTEAFF. The chain has TRBV6-5 and TRBJ1-1; tentatively, D is TRBD1 (6 bases). Trimming pared 2 bases from V and 1 base from J, leaving 8 bases between. The germline V gene encodes CDR1 MNHEY and CDR2 SVGAGI. This CDR3 region has 14 residues.

The table lists this clonotype with many counts. This chain links TRBV2 with TRBJ1-5, with TRBD1 matching over 8 bases. From germline, CDR1 is SNHLY and CDR2 FYNNEI. With V trimmed by 5 bases and J by 6 bases, 9 bases remained unmatched. CDR3 size: 15 residues. The chain's CDR3 is CASSFGQGIGQPQHF. The CDR3 DNA reads as TGTGCCAGCAGTTTTGGACAGGGAATAGGTCAGCCCCAGCATTTT.

This clonotype has a handful of counts. The rearrangement joins TRBV2 to TRBJ2-1; D remains ambiguous. The CDR3 runs 13 residues. Trimming cost V 4 bases and J 4 bases, with 8 bases left between them. Germline lookup yields CDR1 SNHLY and CDR2 FYNNEI. The CDR3 region is CASSGWGYNEQFF. The CDR3 region has the DNA TGTGCCAGCAGTGGCTGGGGATACAATGAGCAGTTCTTC.

This clonotype appeared many times. The rearrangement links TRBV7-9 to TRBJ2-7; 7 bases fit TRBD1. Germline CDR1 SEHNR, CDR2 FQNEAQ (reference sequence). Trimming at V came to 4 bases and at J to 3 bases, leaving 6 bases not matched to a gene. This CDR3 spans 14 amino acids. CDR3 nucleotide sequence: TGTGCCAGCAGCTCCCCGACAGGGAACTACGAGCAGTACTTC. Translated: CASSSPTGNYEQYF. Using reference TRBV7-9 and TRBJ2-7 for the parts outside the CDR3, the full variable domain is DTGVSQNPRHKITKRGQNVTFRCDPISEHNRLYWYRQTLGQGPEFLTYFQNEAQLEKSRLLSDRFSAERPKGSFSTLEIQRTEQGDSAMYLCASSSPTGNYEQYFGPGTRLTVT.

The chain carries TRBV7-9 and TRBJ2-1, with TRBD1 matching over 8 bases. With V trimmed by 5 bases and J by 5 bases, 8 bases remained unmatched. The CDR3 contains 15 residues. CDR1 SEHNR and CDR2 FQNEAQ come from the germline V gene (reference sequence). This CDR3 reads CASSAGTGKHNEQFF. CDR3 in DNA: TGTGCCAGCAGCGCCGGGACAGGAAAACACAATGAGCAGTTCTTC.

At least ten counts were recorded for this clonotype. CDR3 sequence: CAWSVRGLQETQYF. The CDR3 nucleotides read TGTGCCTGGAGTGTAAGGGGGCTCCAAGAGACCCAGTACTTC. V usage is TRBV30 and J usage is TRBJ2-5, with 7 bases matching TRBD1. The length of the CDR3 is 14 residues. V was clipped by 0 bases and J by 1 base; unmatched bases: 2. Germline V CDR1 and CDR2: GTSNPN, SVGIG (reference sequence).

The chain has TRBV11-1 and TRBJ2-7; 7 bases agree with TRBD1. Germline trimming cut 5 bases from V and 5 bases from J; bases unmatched to any gene: 6. The germline CDR1 and CDR2 sequences are SGHAT and FQDESV (reference sequence). The CDR3 is 13 residues long. The CDR3 nucleotides read TGTGCCAGCAGCCAAGGACAGGTCGACGAGCAGTACTTC. Translated, it gives CASSQGQVDEQYF.

This clonotype showed up many times. This chain connects TRBV7-2 to TRBJ2-7, with TRBD2 identical over 11 bases. The CDR3 totals 15 residues. Germline-derived CDR1 and CDR2 are SGHTA and FQGNSA. After removal of 2 bases from V and 2 bases from J, the junction contained 2 bases not matched to a gene. This CDR3 reads CASSLTGLAAYEQYF. For the CDR3, the DNA is TGTGCCAGCAGCTTAACGGGACTAGCGGCCTACGAGCAGTACTTC.

This clonotype was recorded many times. J is TRBJ2-3 and V is TRBV11-2; 10 nucleotides match TRBD1. Trimming took 4 bases from V and 0 from J; bases not matched to a gene: 13. The V gene's germline CDR1 is SGHAT and CDR2 FQNNGV. The CDR3 runs to 19 residues. Here the CDR3 DNA reads TGTGCCAGCAGCTACCGGACAGGGGGAGCGTCGGCTAGCACAGATACGCAGTATTTT. Translated, it gives CASSYRTGGASASTDTQYF. Filled out from reference TRBV11-2 and TRBJ2-3, the complete variable domain reads EAGVAQSPRYKIIEKRQSVAFWCNPISGHATLYWYQQILGQGPKLLIQFQNNGVVDDSQLPKDRFSAERLKGVDSTLKIQPAKLEDSAVYLCASSYRTGGASASTDTQYFGPGTRLTVL.

This clonotype was detected a few times. This may be a read error: a much more frequent sequence differs by one nucleotide. This chain joins TRBV2 and TRBJ2-1; 8 bases map to TRBD2. There are 16 residues in the CDR3. CDR1 and CDR2 from the germline V gene are SNHLY and FYNNEI. CDR3 bases: TGTGTCAGCAGTGAAGCGGGGGCGGGGGGACTCAATGAGCAGTTCTTC. Translation: CVSSEAGAGGLNEQFF.

This clonotype was picked up a small number of times. The V gene is TRBV9, the J gene TRBJ1-2, with a weak D call TRBD1 (5 bases). The V gene lost 4 bases and the J gene lost 7 bases, with 23 bases spanning the gap. The germline gives CDR1 SGDLS, CDR2 YYNGEE. The CDR3 is 16 amino acids. For the CDR3, the DNA is TGTGCCAGCAGCCCCTTGGCCTCCGGGACGTCCTTTGGCTACACCTTC. Protein: CASSPLASGTSFGYTF.